This is a list of T cell receptor beta chains from one sample in a study of blood T cell repertoires in COVID-19. Generated by immunoSEQ multiplex PCR, the TCRdb table keeps only in-frame clones and is missing some. This sample has hundreds of thousands of clones, with over 75% found just once. Material for sequencing was peripheral blood. The origin of the receptors is a human donor in a cohort sampled during active COVID-19. The CDR3 runs from the conserved cysteine through the conserved F or W. A D gene is named only where the DNA matches it firmly. Rows may omit the clone size; those that give it use once, few, many or a size class.

v_gene: TRBV9; d_gene: .; j_gene: TRBJ2-7; abundance: .; CDR3aa: CASSPRTASYEQYF; CDR3nt: TGTGCCAGCAGCCCGCGGACAGCCTCCTACGAGCAGTACTTC
v_gene: TRBV10-3; d_gene: .; j_gene: TRBJ2-7; abundance: .; CDR3aa: CAISGGAAHEQYF; CDR3nt: TGTGCCATCAGTGGAGGTGCGGCCCACGAGCAGTACTTC
v_gene: TRBV6-2/TRBV6-3; d_gene: .; j_gene: TRBJ2-3; abundance: .; CDR3aa: CASSYSAVSGMQYF; CDR3nt: TGTGCCAGCAGTTACTCGGCAGTAAGTGGTATGCAGTATTTT
v_gene: TRBV4-2; d_gene: .; j_gene: TRBJ2-2; abundance: .; CDR3aa: CASSQDAAAGELFF; CDR3nt: TGTGCCAGCAGCCAAGATGCGGCCGCGGGGGAGCTGTTTTTT
v_gene: TRBV7-9; d_gene: TRBD2; j_gene: TRBJ2-5; abundance: .; CDR3aa: CASRTGTSAETQYF; CDR3nt: TGTGCCAGCAGGACCGGGACTAGCGCAGAGACCCAGTACTTC
v_gene: TRBV2; d_gene: TRBD2; j_gene: TRBJ2-5; abundance: once; CDR3aa: CASSGLAGETQYF; CDR3nt: TGTGCCAGCAGTGGTCTAGCGGGAGAGACCCAGTACTTC
v_gene: TRBV2; d_gene: .; j_gene: TRBJ2-5; abundance: .; CDR3aa: CASRGWEMGTQYF; CDR3nt: TGTGCCAGCAGGGGGTGGGAGATGGGGACCCAGTACTTC
v_gene: TRBV7-9; d_gene: TRBD1; j_gene: TRBJ2-7; abundance: .; CDR3aa: CASSQITGTGKYEQYF; CDR3nt: TGTGCCAGCAGCCAAATCACCGGGACAGGGAAGTACGAGCAGTACTTC
v_gene: TRBV5-1; d_gene: TRBD1; j_gene: TRBJ1-2; abundance: .; CDR3aa: CASQGALNGYTF; CDR3nt: TGCGCCAGCCAGGGGGCGCTTAATGGCTACACCTTC
v_gene: TRBV11-2; d_gene: .; j_gene: TRBJ2-4; abundance: .; CDR3aa: CASSPGDRVYIQYF; CDR3nt: TGTGCCAGCAGCCCCGGAGACCGGGTATACATTCAGTACTTC
v_gene: TRBV18; d_gene: .; j_gene: TRBJ2-7; abundance: .; CDR3aa: CASSPSGNEQYF; CDR3nt: TGTGCCAGCTCACCGTCTGGCAACGAGCAGTACTTC
v_gene: TRBV6-1; d_gene: TRBD2; j_gene: TRBJ2-2; abundance: .; CDR3aa: CASSEAPGGRSTGELFF; CDR3nt: TGTGCCAGCAGTGAAGCGCCGGGAGGGAGGAGCACCGGGGAGCTGTTTTTT
v_gene: TRBV6-5; d_gene: .; j_gene: TRBJ1-5; abundance: .; CDR3aa: CASTPGYGQPQHF; CDR3nt: TGTGCCAGCACCCCAGGGTATGGTCAGCCCCAGCATTTT
v_gene: TRBV24-1; d_gene: .; j_gene: TRBJ2-1; abundance: .; CDR3aa: CATSDYTRPGAGFNEQFF; CDR3nt: TGTGCCACCAGTGATTATACACGGCCAGGTGCAGGTTTTAATGAGCAGTTCTTC
v_gene: TRBV7-2; d_gene: .; j_gene: TRBJ1-5; abundance: .; CDR3aa: CASSPSSNQPQHF; CDR3nt: TGTGCCAGCAGCCCCAGTAGCAATCAGCCCCAGCATTTT
v_gene: TRBV18; d_gene: TRBD1; j_gene: TRBJ1-1; abundance: .; CDR3aa: CASSPKQGATEAFF; CDR3nt: TGTGCCAGCTCACCTAAGCAGGGGGCGACTGAAGCTTTCTTT
v_gene: TRBV19; d_gene: .; j_gene: TRBJ2-3; abundance: .; CDR3aa: CASTLRTSTDTQYF; CDR3nt: TGTGCCAGTACATTGCGAACTAGCACAGATACGCAGTATTTT
v_gene: TRBV7-3; d_gene: .; j_gene: TRBJ1-1; abundance: .; CDR3aa: CASSLMAGRNTEAFF; CDR3nt: TGTGCCAGCAGCTTAATGGCTGGGAGGAACACTGAAGCTTTCTTT
v_gene: TRBV6-2/TRBV6-3; d_gene: TRBD2; j_gene: TRBJ2-7; abundance: .; CDR3aa: CASSVRLAGINYEQYF; CDR3nt: TGTGCCAGCAGTGTTAGGCTAGCGGGTATAAACTACGAGCAGTACTTC
v_gene: TRBV27; d_gene: .; j_gene: TRBJ2-3; abundance: .; CDR3aa: CASSSRTATDTQYF; CDR3nt: TGTGCCAGCAGTTCAAGGACAGCCACAGATACGCAGTATTTT
v_gene: TRBV11-2; d_gene: .; j_gene: TRBJ1-4; abundance: .; CDR3aa: CASSLSGLEKLFF; CDR3nt: TGTGCCAGCAGCTTATCGGGTTTAGAAAAACTGTTTTTT
v_gene: TRBV2; d_gene: TRBD2; j_gene: TRBJ2-5; abundance: .; CDR3aa: CASSASSGRGVGETQYF; CDR3nt: TGTGCCAGCAGCGCCAGTAGCGGGAGGGGGGTAGGAGAGACCCAGTACTTC
v_gene: TRBV29-1; d_gene: .; j_gene: TRBJ2-7; abundance: .; CDR3aa: CSVDGPSGSYEQYF; CDR3nt: TGCAGCGTTGACGGGCCAAGCGGCTCCTACGAGCAGTACTTC
v_gene: TRBV2; d_gene: .; j_gene: TRBJ1-6; abundance: .; CDR3aa: CASSIQGVSSPLHF; CDR3nt: TGTGCCAGCAGTATTCAGGGCGTGAGTTCACCCCTCCACTTT
v_gene: TRBV6-1; d_gene: TRBD1; j_gene: TRBJ2-3; abundance: .; CDR3aa: CASSDQGGTDTQYF; CDR3nt: TGTGCCAGCAGTGATCAGGGGGGCACAGATACGCAGTATTTT
v_gene: TRBV12-5; d_gene: .; j_gene: TRBJ1-2; abundance: .; CDR3aa: CASGFGNPKVYGYTF; CDR3nt: TGTGCTAGTGGTTTCGGGAATCCCAAAGTCTATGGCTACACCTTC
v_gene: TRBV18; d_gene: TRBD1; j_gene: TRBJ1-3; abundance: .; CDR3aa: CASSPDQGAGNTIYF; CDR3nt: TGTGCCAGCTCACCGGACCAGGGGGCTGGAAACACCATATATTTT
v_gene: TRBV4-3; d_gene: .; j_gene: TRBJ2-1; abundance: .; CDR3aa: CASSPFSVGPARNEQFF; CDR3nt: TGCGCCAGCAGCCCTTTTTCGGTGGGCCCCGCCAGAAATGAGCAGTTCTTC
v_gene: TRBV10-3; d_gene: TRBD2; j_gene: TRBJ2-7; abundance: once; CDR3aa: CAISDGRVQVYEQYF; CDR3nt: TGTGCCATCAGTGATGGGAGGGTTCAAGTCTACGAGCAGTACTTC
v_gene: TRBV28; d_gene: .; j_gene: TRBJ1-5; abundance: .; CDR3aa: CASSSTGPIKPQHF; CDR3nt: TGTGCCAGCAGTTCCACAGGGCCCATCAAGCCCCAGCATTTT
v_gene: TRBV3-1/TRBV3-2; d_gene: TRBD1; j_gene: TRBJ1-2; abundance: .; CDR3aa: CASSHTLRGRGNGYTF; CDR3nt: TGTGCCAGCAGCCACACCCTCCGGGGCAGGGGGAATGGCTACACCTTC
v_gene: TRBV7-8; d_gene: TRBD1; j_gene: TRBJ1-5; abundance: .; CDR3aa: CASSLPGQGASAQHF; CDR3nt: TGTGCCAGCAGCTTGCCGGGACAGGGGGCTTCGGCCCAGCATTTT
v_gene: TRBV18; d_gene: .; j_gene: TRBJ2-1; abundance: .; CDR3aa: CASSPLTRNNEQFF; CDR3nt: TGTGCCAGCTCACCACTCACTAGGAACAATGAGCAGTTCTTC
v_gene: TRBV12-2; d_gene: .; j_gene: TRBJ2-5; abundance: few; CDR3aa: CASRSPLSRLAPQETQYF; CDR3nt: TGTGCAAGTCGCTCCCCTCTTTCCCGTCTAGCGCCCCAAGAGACCCAGTACTTC
v_gene: TRBV19; d_gene: TRBD1; j_gene: TRBJ1-2; abundance: .; CDR3aa: CASSTTGTGKYGYTF; CDR3nt: TGTGCCAGTAGTACGACCGGGACAGGGAAGTATGGCTACACCTTC
v_gene: TRBV18; d_gene: .; j_gene: TRBJ1-1; abundance: .; CDR3aa: CASSPTGWINTEAFF; CDR3nt: TGTGCCAGCTCACCCACAGGGTGGATAAACACTGAAGCTTTCTTT
v_gene: TRBV5-1; d_gene: TRBD1; j_gene: TRBJ1-2; abundance: .; CDR3aa: CASSLTGTAYGYTF; CDR3nt: TGCGCCAGCAGCTTAACCGGGACAGCCTATGGCTACACCTTC
v_gene: TRBV3-1/TRBV3-2; d_gene: TRBD1; j_gene: TRBJ1-1; abundance: few; CDR3aa: CASSHGLRDSWGRAEAFF; CDR3nt: TGTGCCAGCAGCCACGGTCTTCGGGACAGCTGGGGTCGGGCTGAAGCTTTCTTT
v_gene: TRBV28; d_gene: .; j_gene: TRBJ2-5; abundance: .; CDR3aa: CASGSVAQETQYF; CDR3nt: TGTGCCAGCGGGTCGGTAGCTCAAGAGACCCAGTACTTC
v_gene: TRBV5-4; d_gene: .; j_gene: TRBJ2-2; abundance: .; CDR3aa: CASTLLGGNTGELFF; CDR3nt: TGTGCCAGCACCCTCCTAGGGGGAAACACCGGGGAGCTGTTTTTT
v_gene: TRBV7-6; d_gene: .; j_gene: TRBJ1-3; abundance: .; CDR3aa: CASSGNRMGAGNTIYF; CDR3nt: TGTGCCAGCAGCGGCAACCGTATGGGAGCGGGGAACACCATATATTTT
v_gene: TRBV5-1; d_gene: .; j_gene: TRBJ2-2; abundance: .; CDR3aa: CASSLRGTNTGELFF; CDR3nt: TGCGCCAGCAGCTTGCGGGGGACGAACACCGGGGAGCTGTTTTTT
v_gene: TRBV19; d_gene: TRBD1; j_gene: TRBJ1-2; abundance: few; CDR3aa: CASSPRTGEAGYTF; CDR3nt: TGTGCCAGTAGCCCCCGGACAGGGGAGGCTGGCTACACCTTC
v_gene: TRBV9; d_gene: .; j_gene: TRBJ2-1; abundance: .; CDR3aa: CASSVGILNEQFF; CDR3nt: TGTGCCAGCAGCGTCGGGATTCTCAATGAGCAGTTCTTC
v_gene: TRBV6-5; d_gene: .; j_gene: TRBJ2-4; abundance: .; CDR3aa: CASSSTNRDIQYF; CDR3nt: TGTGCCAGCAGTTCCACGAACAGGGACATTCAGTACTTC
v_gene: TRBV28; d_gene: .; j_gene: TRBJ2-2; abundance: few; CDR3aa: CASSQSQGNTGELFF; CDR3nt: TGTGCCAGCAGTCAATCTCAGGGGAACACCGGGGAGCTGTTTTTT
v_gene: TRBV18; d_gene: TRBD2; j_gene: TRBJ2-3; abundance: .; CDR3aa: CASSPSGLAGGRADTQYF; CDR3nt: TGTGCCAGCTCACCTTCGGGACTAGCGGGAGGAAGAGCAGATACGCAGTATTTT
v_gene: TRBV2; d_gene: .; j_gene: TRBJ1-1; abundance: .; CDR3aa: CASTVESLNTEAFF; CDR3nt: TGTGCCAGCACAGTGGAGTCTTTGAACACTGAAGCTTTCTTT
v_gene: TRBV18; d_gene: .; j_gene: TRBJ2-2; abundance: once; CDR3aa: CASSPVELGELFF; CDR3nt: TGTGCCAGCTCACCAGTAGAACTCGGGGAGCTGTTTTTT
v_gene: TRBV2; d_gene: .; j_gene: TRBJ2-4; abundance: .; CDR3aa: CASRGLLLRNIQYF; CDR3nt: TGTGCCAGCAGGGGACTGCTCCTACGGAACATTCAGTACTTC
v_gene: TRBV7-9; d_gene: .; j_gene: TRBJ2-3; abundance: once; CDR3aa: CASSTRLGRTDTQYF; CDR3nt: TGTGCCAGCAGCACCAGACTAGGCCGCACAGATACGCAGTATTTT
v_gene: TRBV10-2; d_gene: TRBD1; j_gene: TRBJ1-4; abundance: .; CDR3aa: CASSPGTGGQKLFF; CDR3nt: TGCGCCAGCAGCCCCGGGACAGGGGGTCAAAAACTGTTTTTT
v_gene: TRBV6-5; d_gene: .; j_gene: TRBJ1-5; abundance: few; CDR3aa: CASSYSGRSNQPQHF; CDR3nt: TGTGCCAGCAGTTACTCTGGGAGGAGCAATCAGCCCCAGCATTTT
v_gene: TRBV27; d_gene: .; j_gene: TRBJ2-7; abundance: .; CDR3aa: CASSLVWTDYEQYF; CDR3nt: TGTGCCAGCAGTTTAGTGTGGACAGACTACGAGCAGTACTTC
v_gene: TRBV3-1/TRBV3-2; d_gene: TRBD2; j_gene: TRBJ2-2; abundance: .; CDR3aa: CASRLAGELFF; CDR3nt: TGTGCCAGCAGACTAGCGGGGGAGCTGTTTTTT
v_gene: TRBV6-1; d_gene: .; j_gene: TRBJ2-1; abundance: .; CDR3aa: CASSEDRLNYNEQFF; CDR3nt: TGTGCCAGCAGTGAAGACAGGCTGAACTACAATGAGCAGTTCTTC
v_gene: TRBV7-2; d_gene: .; j_gene: TRBJ2-7; abundance: .; CDR3aa: CASSPPGRNEQYF; CDR3nt: TGTGCCAGCAGCCCACCAGGCAGGAACGAGCAGTACTTC
v_gene: TRBV4-1; d_gene: TRBD2; j_gene: TRBJ2-2; abundance: .; CDR3aa: CASRLAGAAGELFF; CDR3nt: TGCGCCAGCAGACTAGCGGGAGCGGCCGGGGAGCTGTTTTTT
v_gene: TRBV5-1; d_gene: TRBD2; j_gene: TRBJ2-2; abundance: once; CDR3aa: CASSPLAGGPQTGELFF; CDR3nt: TGCGCCAGCAGCCCACTAGCGGGAGGTCCACAAACCGGGGAGCTGTTTTTT